This entry describes one TCR beta chain. The data were obtained in a study of blood T cell repertoires in COVID-19. Profiling relied on immunoSEQ multiplex PCR, and the TCRdb table lists in-frame clones only, not all of them. The sample includes around 16,000 clones, 85% to 90% of them seen just once. Germline values: CDR1 SGDLS, CDR2 YYNGEE. V was trimmed by 0 bases and J by 4 bases, leaving 10 bases between them. This CDR3 comprises 14 residues. The sequence was obtained from a human donor in a cohort sampled during active COVID-19. The sample comprised peripheral blood. V gene TRBV9 combines with J gene TRBJ1-2; D remains unclear. For the CDR3, the DNA is TGTGCCAGCAGCGTAGAGGAGTTCACCTATGGCTACACCTTC. It is translated as CASSVEEFTYGYTF.